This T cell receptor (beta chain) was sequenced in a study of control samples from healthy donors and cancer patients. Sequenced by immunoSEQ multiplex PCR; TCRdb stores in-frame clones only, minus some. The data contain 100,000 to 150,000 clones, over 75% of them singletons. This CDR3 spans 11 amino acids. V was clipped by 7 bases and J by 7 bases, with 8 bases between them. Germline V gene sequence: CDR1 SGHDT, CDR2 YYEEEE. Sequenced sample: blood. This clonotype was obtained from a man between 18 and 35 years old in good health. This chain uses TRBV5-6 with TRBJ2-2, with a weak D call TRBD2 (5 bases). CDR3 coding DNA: TGTGCCAGCGGGAGAATCGGGGAGCTGTTTTTT. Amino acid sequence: CASGRIGELFF.